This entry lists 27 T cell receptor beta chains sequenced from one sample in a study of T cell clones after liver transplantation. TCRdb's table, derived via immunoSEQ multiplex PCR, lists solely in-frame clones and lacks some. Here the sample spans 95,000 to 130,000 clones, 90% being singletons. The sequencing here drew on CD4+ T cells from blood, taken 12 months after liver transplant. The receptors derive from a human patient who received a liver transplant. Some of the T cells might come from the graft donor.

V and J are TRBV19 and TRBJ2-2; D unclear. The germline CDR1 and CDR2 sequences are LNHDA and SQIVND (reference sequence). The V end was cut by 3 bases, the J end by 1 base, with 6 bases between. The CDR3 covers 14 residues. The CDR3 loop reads CASSISENTGELFF. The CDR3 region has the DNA TGTGCCAGTAGTATTTCAGAGAACACCGGGGAGCTGTTTTTT.

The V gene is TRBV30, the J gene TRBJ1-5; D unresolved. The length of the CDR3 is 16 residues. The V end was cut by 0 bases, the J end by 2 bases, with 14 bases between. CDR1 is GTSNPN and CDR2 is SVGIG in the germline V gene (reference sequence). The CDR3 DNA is TGTGCCTGGAGTGTATCCCAAGCCGGGGGCAATCAGCCCCAGCATTTT. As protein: CAWSVSQAGGNQPQHF.

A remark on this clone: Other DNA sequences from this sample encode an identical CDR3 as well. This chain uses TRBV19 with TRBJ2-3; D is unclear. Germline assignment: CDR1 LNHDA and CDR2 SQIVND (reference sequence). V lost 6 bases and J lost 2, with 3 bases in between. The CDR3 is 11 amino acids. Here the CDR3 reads CASRNTDTQYF. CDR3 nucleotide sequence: TGTGCCAGTAGAAACACAGATACGCAGTATTTT. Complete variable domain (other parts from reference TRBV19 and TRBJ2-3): DGGITQSPKYLFRKEGQNVTLSCEQNLNHDAMYWYRQDPGQGLRLIYYSQIVNDFQKGDIAEGYSVSREKKESFPLTVTSAQKNPTAFYLCASRNTDTQYFGPGTRLTVL.

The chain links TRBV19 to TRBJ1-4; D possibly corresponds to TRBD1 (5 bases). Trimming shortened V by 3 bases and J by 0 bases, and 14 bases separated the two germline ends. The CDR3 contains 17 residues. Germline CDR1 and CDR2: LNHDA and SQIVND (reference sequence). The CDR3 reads CASSITGLVPTNEKLFF. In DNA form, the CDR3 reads TGTGCCAGTAGTATTACGGGGCTTGTCCCAACTAATGAAAAACTGTTTTTT. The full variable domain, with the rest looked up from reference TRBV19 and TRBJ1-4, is DGGITQSPKYLFRKEGQNVTLSCEQNLNHDAMYWYRQDPGQGLRLIYYSQIVNDFQKGDIAEGYSVSREKKESFPLTVTSAQKNPTAFYLCASSITGLVPTNEKLFFGSGTQLSVL.

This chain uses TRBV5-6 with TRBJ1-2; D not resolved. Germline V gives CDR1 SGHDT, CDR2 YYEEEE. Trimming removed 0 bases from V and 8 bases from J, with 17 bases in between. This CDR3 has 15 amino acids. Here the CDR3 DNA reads TGTGCCAGCAGCTTGGCCTCAGGCGGATTGAGGGGCTACACCTTC. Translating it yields CASSLASGGLRGYTF. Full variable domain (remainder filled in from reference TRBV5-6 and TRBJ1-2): DAGVTQSPTHLIKTRGQQVTLRCSPKSGHDTVSWYQQALGQGPQFIFQYYEEEERQRGNFPDRFSGHQFPNYSSELNVNALLLGDSALYLCASSLASGGLRGYTFGSGTRLTVV.

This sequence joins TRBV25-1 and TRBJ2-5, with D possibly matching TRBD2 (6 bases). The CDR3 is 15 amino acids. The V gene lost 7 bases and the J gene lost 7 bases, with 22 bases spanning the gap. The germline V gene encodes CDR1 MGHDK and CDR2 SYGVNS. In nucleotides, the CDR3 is TGTGCCAGCACCAACATCAAGGGAGGATTCGCGACCCAGTACTTC. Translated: CASTNIKGGFATQYF.

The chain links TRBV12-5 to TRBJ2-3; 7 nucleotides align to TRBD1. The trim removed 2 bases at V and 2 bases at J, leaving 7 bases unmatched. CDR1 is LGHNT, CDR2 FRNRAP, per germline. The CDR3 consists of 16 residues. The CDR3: CASGLTRTGYTDTQYF. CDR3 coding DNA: TGTGCTAGTGGTTTGACCAGGACAGGCTACACAGATACGCAGTATTTT.

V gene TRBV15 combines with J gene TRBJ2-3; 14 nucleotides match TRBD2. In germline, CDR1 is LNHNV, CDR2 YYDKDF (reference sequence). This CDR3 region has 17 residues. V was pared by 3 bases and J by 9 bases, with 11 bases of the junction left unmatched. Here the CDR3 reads CATSRGLGLAGVRTQYF. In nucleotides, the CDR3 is TGTGCCACCAGCAGGGGCCTGGGACTAGCGGGAGTTAGAACGCAGTATTTT.

CDR3 in amino acids: CASSSLAARETQYF. Here the CDR3 DNA reads TGTGCCAGCAGTTCACTAGCGGCCAGGGAGACCCAGTACTTC. The chain links TRBV6-6 to TRBJ2-5; 8 nucleotides line up with TRBD2. The V and J ends lost 4 bases and 5 bases, in that order; junction bases with no gene match: 6. CDR1 and CDR2 from the germline V gene are MNHNY and SVGAGI (reference sequence). The CDR3 runs 14 residues.

The CDR3 here is CASRRVQERNTEAFF. The DNA for the CDR3 is TGTGCCAGCAGAAGAGTACAGGAGAGGAACACTGAAGCTTTCTTT. V gene TRBV6-6 combines with J gene TRBJ1-1; tentative D call: TRBD1 (5 bases). V was pared by 6 bases and J by 1 base, with 15 bases between. CDR1 MNHNY and CDR2 SVGAGI come from the germline V gene (reference sequence). The CDR3 runs to 15 residues.

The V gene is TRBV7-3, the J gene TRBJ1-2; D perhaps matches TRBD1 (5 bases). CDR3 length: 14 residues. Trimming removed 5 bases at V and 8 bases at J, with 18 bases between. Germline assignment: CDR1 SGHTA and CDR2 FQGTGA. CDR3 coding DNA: TGTGCCAGCAGCGATGCGAGTGGGGCTCGGGGCTACACCTTC. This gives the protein CASSDASGARGYTF. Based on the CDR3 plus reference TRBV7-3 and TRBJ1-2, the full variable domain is GAGVSQTPSNKVTEKGKYVELRCDPISGHTALYWYRQSLGQGPEFLIYFQGTGAADDSGLPNDRFFAVRPEGSVSTLKIQRTERGDSAVYLCASSDASGARGYTFGSGTRLTVV.

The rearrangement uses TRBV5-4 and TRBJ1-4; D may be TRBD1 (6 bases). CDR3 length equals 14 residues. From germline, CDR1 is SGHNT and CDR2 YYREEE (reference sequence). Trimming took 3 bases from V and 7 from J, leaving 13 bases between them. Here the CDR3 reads CASSSTGLGEKLFF. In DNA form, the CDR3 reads TGTGCCAGCAGCTCTACAGGGTTAGGTGAAAAACTGTTTTTT.

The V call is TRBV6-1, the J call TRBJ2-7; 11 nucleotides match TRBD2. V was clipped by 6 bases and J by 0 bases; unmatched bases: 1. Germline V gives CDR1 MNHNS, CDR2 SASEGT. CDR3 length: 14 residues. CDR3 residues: CASRGTSGSYEQYF. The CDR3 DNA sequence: TGTGCCAGCAGGGGGACTAGCGGCTCCTACGAGCAGTACTTC.

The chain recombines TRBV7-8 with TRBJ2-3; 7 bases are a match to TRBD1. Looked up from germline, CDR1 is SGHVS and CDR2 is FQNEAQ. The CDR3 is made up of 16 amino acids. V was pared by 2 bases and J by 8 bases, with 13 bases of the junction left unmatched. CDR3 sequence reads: CASSLRLGQARVTQYF. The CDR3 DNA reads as TGTGCCAGCAGCTTAAGGCTCGGACAGGCCCGTGTTACGCAGTATTTT.

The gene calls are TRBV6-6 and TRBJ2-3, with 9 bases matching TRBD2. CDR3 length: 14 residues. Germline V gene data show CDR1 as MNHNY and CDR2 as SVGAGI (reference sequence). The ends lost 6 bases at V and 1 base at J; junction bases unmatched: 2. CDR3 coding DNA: TGTGCCAGCAGCAGACTAGCGGGCACAGATACGCAGTATTTT. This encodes CASSRLAGTDTQYF.

As DNA, the CDR3 is TGTGCCAGCGATGAGGACTTATTACTCTCCTACGAGCAGTACTTC. This sequence encodes CASDEDLLLSYEQYF. V is TRBV6-1 and J is TRBJ2-7, with D possibly TRBD2 on 5 matching bases. Trimming removed 8 bases from V and 0 bases from J, with 17 bases in between. The CDR3 length is 15 residues. Germline CDR1 and CDR2: MNHNS and SASEGT.

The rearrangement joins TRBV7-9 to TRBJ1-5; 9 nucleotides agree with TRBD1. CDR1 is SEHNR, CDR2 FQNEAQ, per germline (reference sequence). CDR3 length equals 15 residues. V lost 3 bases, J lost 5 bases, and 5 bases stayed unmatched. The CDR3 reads CASSLSWTGDQPQHF. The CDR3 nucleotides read TGTGCCAGCAGCTTGAGCTGGACAGGGGATCAGCCCCAGCATTTT.

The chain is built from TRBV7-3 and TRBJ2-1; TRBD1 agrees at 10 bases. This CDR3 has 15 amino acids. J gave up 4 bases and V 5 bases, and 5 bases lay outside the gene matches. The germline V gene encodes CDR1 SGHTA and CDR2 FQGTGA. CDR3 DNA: TGTGCCAGCAGCATAGGACAGGGGGATTACAATGAGCAGTTCTTC. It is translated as CASSIGQGDYNEQFF. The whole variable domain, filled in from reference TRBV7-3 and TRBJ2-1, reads GAGVSQTPSNKVTEKGKYVELRCDPISGHTALYWYRQSLGQGPEFLIYFQGTGAADDSGLPNDRFFAVRPEGSVSTLKIQRTERGDSAVYLCASSIGQGDYNEQFFGPGTRLTVL.

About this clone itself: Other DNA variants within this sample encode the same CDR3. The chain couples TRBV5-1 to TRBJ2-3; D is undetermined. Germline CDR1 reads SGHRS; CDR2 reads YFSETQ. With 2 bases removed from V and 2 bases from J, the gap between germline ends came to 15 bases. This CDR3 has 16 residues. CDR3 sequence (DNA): TGCGCCAGCAGCTTAGCCCCAGACGGTTTCACAGATACGCAGTATTTT. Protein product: CASSLAPDGFTDTQYF.

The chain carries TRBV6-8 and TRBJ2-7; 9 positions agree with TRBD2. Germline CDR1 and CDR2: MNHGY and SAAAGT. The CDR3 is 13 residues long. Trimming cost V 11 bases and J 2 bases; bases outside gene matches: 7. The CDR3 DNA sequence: TGTGCCCATGCGGGCGGGAGGGCCTACGAGCAGTACTTC. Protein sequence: CAHAGGRAYEQYF.

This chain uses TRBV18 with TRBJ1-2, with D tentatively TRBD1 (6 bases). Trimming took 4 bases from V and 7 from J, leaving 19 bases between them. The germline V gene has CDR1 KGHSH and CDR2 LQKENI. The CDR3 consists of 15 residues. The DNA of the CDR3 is TGTGCCAGCTCACACGGACAGAGCCTATTCGGTGGCTACACCTTC. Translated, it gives CASSHGQSLFGGYTF.

The CDR3 nucleotides are TGTGCCAGCAGTTCGGGACTGACTCAAGAGACCCAGTACTTC. Its translation is CASSSGLTQETQYF. The V and J genes are TRBV27 and TRBJ2-5; D may be TRBD2 (6 bases). Trimming left V 4 bases short and J 2 bases short, with 11 bases between. Per germline, CDR1 MNHEY and CDR2 SMNVEV (reference sequence). The CDR3 is 14 residues long.

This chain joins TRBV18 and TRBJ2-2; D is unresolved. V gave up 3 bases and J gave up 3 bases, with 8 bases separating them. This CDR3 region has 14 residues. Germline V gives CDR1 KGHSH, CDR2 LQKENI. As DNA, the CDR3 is TGTGCCAGCTCACCTCTACTCCACACCGGGGAGCTGTTTTTT. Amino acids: CASSPLLHTGELFF.

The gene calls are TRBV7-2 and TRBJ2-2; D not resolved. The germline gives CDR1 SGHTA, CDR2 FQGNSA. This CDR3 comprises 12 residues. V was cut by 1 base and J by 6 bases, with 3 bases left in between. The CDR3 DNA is TGTGCCAGCAGCTTAGGGGCCGGGGAGCTGTTTTTT. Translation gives CASSLGAGELFF. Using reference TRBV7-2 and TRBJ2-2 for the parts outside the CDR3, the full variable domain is GAGVSQSPSNKVTEKGKDVELRCDPISGHTALYWYRQSLGQGLEFLIYFQGNSAPDKSGLPSDRFSAERTGGSVSTLTIQRTQQEDSAVYLCASSLGAGELFFGEGSRLTVL.

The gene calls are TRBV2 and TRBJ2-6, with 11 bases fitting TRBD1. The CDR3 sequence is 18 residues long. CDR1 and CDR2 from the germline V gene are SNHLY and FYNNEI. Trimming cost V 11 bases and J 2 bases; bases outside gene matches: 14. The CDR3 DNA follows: TGTGCCGTGGCAGGGACAGGGGGTATTGTGGCTGGGGCCAACGTCCTGACTTTC. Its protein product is CAVAGTGGIVAGANVLTF.

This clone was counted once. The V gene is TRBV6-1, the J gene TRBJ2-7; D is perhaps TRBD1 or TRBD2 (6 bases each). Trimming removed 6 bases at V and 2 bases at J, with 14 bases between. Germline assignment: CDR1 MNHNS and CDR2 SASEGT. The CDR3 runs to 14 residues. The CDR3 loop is CASSLGGQTYEQYF. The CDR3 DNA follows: TGTGCCAGCAGCCTGGGGGGACAAACCTACGAGCAGTACTTC.

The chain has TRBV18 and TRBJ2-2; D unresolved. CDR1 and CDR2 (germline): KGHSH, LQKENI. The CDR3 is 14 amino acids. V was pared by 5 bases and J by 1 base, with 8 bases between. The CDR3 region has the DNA TGTGCCAGCTCAAGGCAGAAGAACACCGGGGAGCTGTTTTTT. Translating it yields CASSRQKNTGELFF.